This T cell receptor (beta chain) derives from a study of monozygotic twins with inflammatory bowel disease. Researchers used approximately 3,800 ng of total RNA for each TCR library. TCRdb re-called the 5' RACE reads; one entry per CDR3 protein, DNA not given. The table lists approximately 330,000 distinct CDR3 sequences. CDR1 GTSNPN and CDR2 SVGIG come from the germline V gene (reference sequence). The CDR3 is 16 residues long. T cells were not sorted, and total RNA was isolated straight from whole blood. The sequencing sample was made of blood. The clonotype comes from a human donor with ulcerative colitis or Crohn's disease, or a healthy co-twin of an affected twin (not recorded which). V usage is TRBV30 and J usage is TRBJ2-6; TCRdb's D call, TRBD1, is unchecked because there is no DNA. CDR3: CAWSVRRASGANVLTF.